This passage covers 7 T cell receptor beta chains from one sample sequenced in a study of CD8+ T cells in alopecia areata (dated by TCRdb to between 2017 and 2018). Receptor libraries were prepared by the immunoSEQ multiplex PCR assay. For TCR sequencing, RNA was extracted from every sample and reverse transcribed into cDNA to serve as template. TCRdb mirrors the immuneACCESS table, restricted to in-frame sequences. Some clones are absent from its copies; in checked studies, under half trace to an unresolved V gene, and the reason for the others is unknown. This sample has over 85,000 clones in its table, and roughly two fifths of those were observed once. The top ten constitute approximately 1.5% of the sample. Sequencing was performed on CD4+ T cells sorted from blood. The receptors shown here come from a human donor with alopecia areata.

This clone was observed a few times. The J gene is TRBJ2-3, the V gene TRBV7-2; D gene ambiguous. V lost 1 base, J lost 6 bases, and 14 bases lay in between. There are 15 residues in the CDR3. Germline V lookup: CDR1 SGHTA, CDR2 FQGNSA. For the CDR3, the DNA is TGTGCCAGCAGCTTAGGACTGGGCGAATGGGATACGCAGTATTTT. It yields the protein CASSLGLGEWDTQYF.

The chain recombines TRBV18 with TRBJ2-1, with D perhaps TRBD2 (6 bases). Deletions cut 2 bases from V and 6 bases from J, with 14 bases between. This CDR3 has 15 residues. Germline assignment: CDR1 KGHSH and CDR2 LQKENI. The CDR3 nucleotides are TGTGCCAGCTCACCATCTGGCGGGGATCCCAATGAGCAGTTCTTC. The encoded protein is CASSPSGGDPNEQFF.

The rearrangement joins TRBV28 to TRBJ1-2; D call uncertain. In germline, CDR1 is MDHEN, CDR2 SYDVKM. This CDR3 is built from 13 residues. V was pared by 2 bases and J by 8 bases, with 12 bases between. In DNA, the CDR3 is TGTGCCAGCAGTTTAGCGAGCCGTGGGGGCTACACCTTC. It translates to CASSLASRGGYTF.

This clone came up once. V is TRBV5-1 and J is TRBJ1-3, with D perhaps TRBD1 (6 bases). Germline assignment: CDR1 SGHRS and CDR2 YFSETQ. V gave up 4 bases and J gave up 0 bases, with 17 bases separating them. The CDR3 loop spans 17 amino acids. The CDR3 is CASSKASGASSGNTIYF. Here the CDR3 DNA reads TGCGCCAGCAGCAAGGCTTCAGGGGCGTCCTCTGGAAACACCATATATTTT.

This chain joins TRBV5-6 and TRBJ2-1; D unclear. The length of the CDR3 is 13 residues. Germline V gene data show CDR1 as SGHDT and CDR2 as YYEEEE. Trimming cost V 4 bases and J 3 bases, with 8 bases left between them. The chain's CDR3 is CASSKTYYNEQFF. The CDR3 coding sequence is TGTGCCAGCAGCAAGACTTACTACAATGAGCAGTTCTTC.

V usage is TRBV2 and J usage is TRBJ2-2; tentative D call: TRBD2 (5 bases). Germline V gives CDR1 SNHLY, CDR2 FYNNEI. Trimming removed 7 bases from V and 6 bases from J, with 15 bases in between. This CDR3 has 14 amino acids. The CDR3 loop is CASTTERRAGELFF. The CDR3 region has the DNA TGTGCCAGCACGACGGAGAGGCGGGCCGGGGAGCTGTTTTTT.

Remarks on this clone: A read error may produce the germline difference seen at one junction end. V usage is TRBV7-7 and J usage is TRBJ2-1, with 11 bases that match TRBD2. In germline, CDR1 is SSHAT, CDR2 FNYEAQ (reference sequence). CDR3 length: 18 residues. DNA of the CDR3: TGTGCTAGCAGCTTAGCCCCAGGTACTAGCGGGGGCCTCAATGAGCAGTTCTTC. Its protein product is CASSLAPGTSGGLNEQFF.